This record concerns one TCR beta chain sequence. These data belong to a study of blood T cell repertoires in COVID-19. Across the study: Sample material is recorded as cDNA or gDNA derived from T cells, B-cell-depleted T cells, or PBMCs.

Assay: immunoSEQ multiplex PCR; the TCRdb copy retains only in-frame clones and omits some. This repertoire shows about 200,000 clones, 92% found once; its top ten account for around 1.2%. The clonotype comes from a man in his thirties or forties with acute or convalescent COVID-19. The sequencing sample was made of peripheral blood.

The DNA of the CDR3 is TGTGCCAGTAGCCCAGGGGCAGGGGGCACTGAAGCTTTCTTT. This encodes CASSPGAGGTEAFF. The chain joins TRBV19 to TRBJ1-1; TRBD1 matches 7 bases. V was pared by 6 bases and J by 4 bases, with 8 bases of the junction left unmatched. There are 14 residues in the CDR3. Looked up from germline, CDR1 is LNHDA and CDR2 is SQIVND (reference sequence).